This passage covers 26 T cell receptor beta chains from one sample sequenced in a study of cytomegalovirus exposure and HLA in healthy donors. PCR used 60 Vbeta primers and 13 Jbeta primers. Generated by immunoSEQ multiplex PCR, the TCRdb table keeps only in-frame clones and is missing some. The repertoire holds approximately 160,000 clones, about 81% seen once, with 1.5% in the top ten. The sample comprised PBMCs. These receptors were obtained from a girl aged 10-17 years in good health and CMV-seropositive.

This clone came up a few times. The chain combines TRBV28 with TRBJ1-2; 8 bases are shared with TRBD1. Trimming cost V 9 bases and J 2 bases; bases outside gene matches: 11. CDR3 length equals 15 residues. The V gene's germline CDR1 is MDHEN and CDR2 SYDVKM. CDR3 nucleotides: TGTGCCAGTATATATTCGGGACAGGTGAACTATGGCTACACCTTC. Its translation is CASIYSGQVNYGYTF.

The chain uses TRBV28 and TRBJ2-6; 12 bases map to TRBD2. CDR3 length equals 19 residues. Trimming at V came to 6 bases and at J to 4 bases, leaving 13 bases not matched to a gene. The germline CDR1 and CDR2 sequences are MDHEN and SYDVKM. The CDR3 sequence is CASSTILAGGPWGANVLTF. DNA for the CDR3: TGTGCCAGCAGCACTATCCTAGCGGGAGGGCCGTGGGGGGCCAACGTCCTGACTTTC.

CDR3 amino acids: CASSGFELAGNNEQFF. CDR3 bases: TGTGCCAGCAGTGGCTTCGAGTTAGCGGGGAACAATGAGCAGTTCTTC. The chain has TRBV6-1 and TRBJ2-1; 8 bases match TRBD2. The CDR3 covers 16 residues. Trimming at V came to 4 bases and at J to 5 bases, leaving 10 bases not matched to a gene. Germline V gives CDR1 MNHNS, CDR2 SASEGT.

This chain connects TRBV28 to TRBJ2-3; 9 bases line up with TRBD2. Germline values: CDR1 MDHEN, CDR2 SYDVKM. This CDR3 is 17 amino acids long. V shed 9 bases and J 4 bases; nucleotides not matched to a gene: 17. The CDR3, as DNA: TGTGCCAGTAGTCCCGGAGGGGGAGCGGGGGGTGCAGATACGCAGTATTTT. Translated: CASSPGGGAGGADTQYF. Drawing the rest from reference TRBV28 and TRBJ2-3, the complete variable domain is DVKVTQSSRYLVKRTGEKVFLECVQDMDHENMFWYRQDPGLGLRLIYFSYDVKMKEKGDIPEGYSVSREKKERFSLILESASTNQTSMYLCASSPGGGAGGADTQYFGPGTRLTVL.

This chain connects TRBV5-4 to TRBJ1-1, with 8 bases identical to TRBD1. Trimming cost V 7 bases and J 5 bases; bases outside gene matches: 19. The CDR3 length is 17 residues. CDR1 is SGHNT, CDR2 YYREEE, per germline (reference sequence). The CDR3: CASASRQGTFDMTEAFF. The CDR3 DNA sequence: TGTGCCAGCGCTTCCAGACAGGGGACGTTCGATATGACTGAAGCTTTCTTT. Looking up the rest from reference TRBV5-4 and TRBJ1-1 gives the full variable domain: ETGVTQSPTHLIKTRGQQVTLRCSSQSGHNTVSWYQQALGQGPQFIFQYYREEENGRGNFPPRFSGLQFPNYSSELNVNALELDDSALYLCASASRQGTFDMTEAFFGQGTRLTVV.

This chain joins TRBV5-1 and TRBJ2-5; TRBD1 matches 7 bases. Unmatched junction bases numbered 10, after V lost 4 bases and J lost 1 base. CDR1 and CDR2 (germline): SGHRS, YFSETQ. This CDR3 spans 16 amino acids. The CDR3 bases are TGCGCCAGCAGCGAACCCCTGGACAGGCTCCAAGAGACCCAGTACTTC. Translated, it gives CASSEPLDRLQETQYF.

The rearrangement links TRBV28 to TRBJ1-4; TRBD1 matches at 11 bases. This CDR3 is built from 14 residues. The germline V gene encodes CDR1 MDHEN and CDR2 SYDVKM. Unmatched junction bases numbered 7, after V lost 8 bases and J lost 8 bases. The CDR3 DNA follows: TGTGCCAGCCTAGGACAGGGGGCAGGGGAAAAACTGTTTTTT. This sequence encodes CASLGQGAGEKLFF.

This clone was recorded only once. The chain uses TRBV10-2 and TRBJ2-5; TRBD1 is a possible D gene (6 bases). This CDR3 is 16 amino acids long. CDR1 and CDR2 (germline): WSHSY, SAAADI. Trimming removed 3 bases at V and 1 base at J, with 15 bases between. The CDR3 DNA follows: TGCGCCAGCAGTGACGTCCCGGACAGTGGCCAAGAGACCCAGTACTTC. Protein sequence: CASSDVPDSGQETQYF.

V and J are TRBV6-5 and TRBJ2-1, with TRBD2 matching 7 bases. The J segment lost 6 bases and the V segment lost 4 bases, leaving 9 bases of the junction unmatched. The CDR3 covers 15 residues. Per the germline V gene, CDR1 is MNHEY and CDR2 is SVGAGI. In nucleotides, the CDR3 is TGTGCCAGCAGTTTACACGGGACTACAATCAATGAGCAGTTCTTC. It codes for CASSLHGTTINEQFF.

CDR3 protein: CASWGGAEAFF. CDR3 coding DNA: TGTGCCAGCTGGGGGGGCGCTGAAGCTTTCTTT. The genes are TRBV2 and TRBJ1-1; tentatively, D is TRBD1 (6 bases). CDR3 length: 11 amino acids. Germline loops: CDR1 SNHLY, CDR2 FYNNEI. V shed 8 bases and J shed 6 bases, with 10 bases lying between them.

This rearrangement joins TRBV27 to TRBJ2-1; 9 nucleotides align to TRBD2. V dropped 6 bases and J dropped 6; count of bases not matched to a gene: 6. The length of the CDR3 is 14 residues. Germline values: CDR1 MNHEY, CDR2 SMNVEV (reference sequence). This CDR3 reads CASRTSGGTNEQFF. As DNA, the CDR3 is TGTGCCAGCAGGACTAGCGGAGGGACCAATGAGCAGTTCTTC.

The CDR3 protein is CATSNPTDSYEQYF. Written as DNA, the CDR3 is TGTGCCACCAGCAACCCGACAGACTCCTACGAGCAGTACTTC. The J gene is TRBJ2-7, the V gene TRBV15, with TRBD1 as a possible D gene (5 bases). This CDR3 contains 14 residues. The germline V and J ends were trimmed by 4 bases and 0 bases, with 10 bases remaining between them. Germline CDR1 LNHNV, CDR2 YYDKDF (reference sequence).

This rearrangement joins TRBV29-1 to TRBJ1-1, with 8 bases matching TRBD1. With 7 bases clipped from V and 11 bases from J, the junction kept 15 bases outside the gene matches. This CDR3 has 13 residues. Germline CDR1 reads SQVTM; CDR2 reads ANQGSEA. The CDR3 DNA follows: TGCAGCGCGGGGGGACAGGACGCCCTGTGGGCTTTCTTT. Its translation is CSAGGQDALWAFF. The full variable domain, its missing parts supplied by reference TRBV29-1 and TRBJ1-1, is SAVISQKPSRDICQRGTSLTIQCQVDSQVTMMFWYRQQPGQSLTLIATANQGSEATYESGFVIDKFPISRPNLTFSTLTVSNMSPEDSSIYLCSAGGQDALWAFFGQGTRLTVV.

The chain has TRBV28 and TRBJ1-4; D call uncertain. Germline CDR1 and CDR2: MDHEN and SYDVKM. With 4 bases removed from V and 4 bases from J, the gap between germline ends came to 7 bases. The CDR3 consists of 13 residues. CDR3 DNA: TGTGCCAGCAGTTATCCCTTTAATGAAAAACTGTTTTTT. Its protein is CASSYPFNEKLFF.

This chain links TRBV28 with TRBJ1-2, with TRBD1 as a possible D gene (5 bases). Per the germline V gene, CDR1 is MDHEN and CDR2 is SYDVKM. The CDR3 runs 13 residues. V was clipped by 2 bases and J by 4 bases, with 8 bases between them. The DNA for the CDR3 is TGTGCCAGCAGTTTACCGGGGGTCTATGGCTACACCTTC. Translating it yields CASSLPGVYGYTF.

The chain links TRBV29-1 to TRBJ2-1; D not resolved. Germline lookup yields CDR1 SQVTM and CDR2 ANQGSEA. Between the trimmed V and J ends, which lost 4 bases and 5 bases, there was a span of 15 bases. This CDR3 spans 14 amino acids. The CDR3 nucleotides read TGCAGCGTTGGGCGGCGGCTAGGTGACAATGAGCAGTTCTTC. Protein: CSVGRRLGDNEQFF.

V is TRBV29-1 and J is TRBJ2-3, with 9 bases that match TRBD2. Trimming cost V 0 bases and J 1 base; bases outside gene matches: 2. CDR1 SQVTM and CDR2 ANQGSEA come from the germline V gene. The CDR3 loop spans 15 amino acids. This chain's CDR3 is CSVEDPSGGTDTQYF. CDR3 nucleotides: TGCAGCGTTGAAGATCCTAGCGGGGGCACAGATACGCAGTATTTT.

This sequence joins TRBV28 and TRBJ1-4; D remains ambiguous. This CDR3 contains 15 residues. V lost 6 bases and J 8 bases, leaving 19 bases between the germline ends. Germline V CDR1 and CDR2: MDHEN, SYDVKM. CDR3: CASSRIPRGLEKLFF. DNA of the CDR3: TGTGCCAGCAGCCGGATCCCGAGAGGATTAGAAAAACTGTTTTTT.

This clone was observed once. The CDR3: CASSESLPGSSYNEQFF. CDR3 nucleotides: TGCGCCAGCAGTGAGTCGCTACCGGGGAGCTCCTACAATGAGCAGTTCTTC. The chain carries TRBV10-1 and TRBJ2-1; D may be TRBD2 (5 bases). The CDR3 totals 17 residues. Germline loops: CDR1 WNHNN, CDR2 SYGVQD (reference sequence). Trimming left V 0 bases short and J 0 bases short, with 12 bases between.

The V gene is TRBV28, the J gene TRBJ1-2, with a tentative D call TRBD1 (5 bases). From germline, CDR1 is MDHEN and CDR2 SYDVKM. The V gene lost 7 bases and the J gene lost 7 bases, with 16 bases spanning the gap. CDR3 length: 13 residues. The CDR3 region is CASNGQGGSGYTF. The CDR3 DNA sequence: TGTGCCAGCAACGGGCAGGGAGGGAGTGGCTACACCTTC.

The V call is TRBV15, the J call TRBJ2-1; TRBD2 aligns across 8 bases. The CDR3 is 15 amino acids. V trimming: 1 base; J trimming: 3 bases; junction bases outside the gene matches: 2. The V gene's germline CDR1 is LNHNV and CDR2 YYDKDF (reference sequence). Here the CDR3 DNA reads TGTGCCACCAGCAGAGCGGGACTAGTCTACAATGAGCAGTTCTTC. It is translated as CATSRAGLVYNEQFF.

Only one count was recorded for this clone. The chain combines TRBV5-1 with TRBJ1-1; D gene uncertain. V was pared by 0 bases and J by 4 bases, with 7 bases between. Germline CDR1 is SGHRS and CDR2 is YFSETQ. This CDR3 has 13 amino acids. In DNA, the CDR3 is TGCGCCAGCAGCTTGGGTCCGTCCACTGAAGCTTTCTTT. As protein: CASSLGPSTEAFF.

With regard to this clone: The identical CDR3 is also encoded by other nucleotide sequences in the sample. The chain links TRBV7-2 to TRBJ2-3, with D unclear. Per the germline V gene, CDR1 is SGHTA and CDR2 is FQGNSA. The ends were cut back, 4 bases at V and 2 bases at J, with 4 bases in the middle. This CDR3 has 12 amino acids. The chain's CDR3 is CASSSYTDTQYF. CDR3 nucleotides: TGTGCCAGCAGCTCGTACACAGATACGCAGTATTTT.

This chain uses TRBV19 with TRBJ2-7; tentatively, D is TRBD1 (6 bases). The CDR3 spans 13 residues. Between the trimmed V and J ends, which lost 10 bases and 0 bases, there was a span of 13 bases. Germline V gene lookup returns CDR1 LNHDA and CDR2 SQIVND (reference sequence). The DNA of the CDR3 is TGTGCCACCCGGGACAACCCCTCCTACGAGCAGTACTTC. Residues: CATRDNPSYEQYF.

The chain recombines TRBV6-5 with TRBJ1-5; maybe TRBD1 (5 bases). Germline loops: CDR1 MNHEY, CDR2 SVGAGI. Trimming left V 5 bases short and J 4 bases short, with 12 bases between. The CDR3 consists of 14 residues. The CDR3 sequence is CASSRDSRNQPQHF. CDR3 DNA: TGTGCCAGCAGTCGAGACAGTAGAAATCAGCCCCAGCATTTT.

The chain is built from TRBV27 and TRBJ2-3, with D possibly TRBD2 on 5 matching bases. Germline loops: CDR1 MNHEY, CDR2 SMNVEV (reference sequence). V was trimmed by 7 bases and J by 1 base, leaving 15 bases between them. This CDR3 region has 15 residues. The CDR3, as DNA: TGTGCCAGCACCTTGGACTTTTTAGGCACAGATACGCAGTATTTT. Encoded protein: CASTLDFLGTDTQYF.